Shown below are 5 T cell receptor beta chains from a single sample sequenced in a study of blood T cell repertoires in COVID-19 (dated by TCRdb to 2019 to 2021). The protocol used for the library was the immunoSEQ multiplex PCR assay. In its TCRdb copy, this immuneACCESS table keeps in-frame sequences only and misses some clones. Where compared with another copy, unresolved V genes explain less than half of these, and the others have no known cause. In this sample the table shows fewer than 250,000 clones, over 80% of which occur a single time. The ten largest clonotypes hold more than 5.5% of the sample. Sequencing was done on a sample of peripheral blood. The receptors derive from a human donor in a cohort sampled during active COVID-19.

The rearrangement links TRBV5-4 to TRBJ2-3; TRBD2 agrees at 9 bases. The CDR3 runs 14 residues. Germline V lookup: CDR1 SGHNT, CDR2 YYREEE (reference sequence). J gave up 3 bases and V 10 bases, and 9 bases lay outside the gene matches. The CDR3 nucleotides read TGTGCCTCTGAGCGGGGGGCGGGAACAGATACGCAGTATTTT. Amino acid sequence: CASERGAGTDTQYF.

This chain links TRBV3-1 (or the pseudogene TRBV3-2) with TRBJ2-7; TRBD1 agrees at 8 bases. The CDR3 is made up of 16 amino acids. J lost 5 bases, V lost 1 base, and 10 bases had no gene match. Germline values: CDR1 LGHDT, CDR2 YNNKEL (reference sequence). CDR3 in DNA: TGTGCCAGCAGCCAAGGGACTCCGGGACAGGCCAACGAGCAGTACTTC. This codes for CASSQGTPGQANEQYF.

This clone was recorded a few times. The J gene is TRBJ1-5, the V gene TRBV9; D remains unclear. The CDR3 totals 13 residues. Germline V lookup: CDR1 SGDLS, CDR2 YYNGEE. Trimming shortened V by 4 bases and J by 0 bases, and 5 bases separated the two germline ends. The CDR3 nucleotides read TGTGCCAGCAGCTCCTATAGCAATCAGCCCCAGCATTTT. Its translation is CASSSYSNQPQHF.

V and J are TRBV24-1 and TRBJ1-5; possible D gene TRBD1, 5 bases. Trimming shortened V by 8 bases and J by 3 bases, and 13 bases separated the two germline ends. The CDR3 loop spans 14 amino acids. Germline CDR1 reads KGHDR; CDR2 reads SFDVKD. This CDR3 is CATIPGLINQPQHF. The DNA for the CDR3 is TGTGCCACCATTCCGGGACTGATCAATCAGCCCCAGCATTTT.

This clone occurred once. V usage is TRBV19 and J usage is TRBJ2-1, with 11 bases identical to TRBD1. J gave up 3 bases and V 10 bases, and 8 bases lay outside the gene matches. This CDR3 spans 15 amino acids. The germline gives CDR1 LNHDA, CDR2 SQIVND (reference sequence). The DNA of the CDR3 is TGTGCCATTTCGGGACAGGGGGGTTTCTACAATGAGCAGTTCTTC. Its protein product is CAISGQGGFYNEQFF.